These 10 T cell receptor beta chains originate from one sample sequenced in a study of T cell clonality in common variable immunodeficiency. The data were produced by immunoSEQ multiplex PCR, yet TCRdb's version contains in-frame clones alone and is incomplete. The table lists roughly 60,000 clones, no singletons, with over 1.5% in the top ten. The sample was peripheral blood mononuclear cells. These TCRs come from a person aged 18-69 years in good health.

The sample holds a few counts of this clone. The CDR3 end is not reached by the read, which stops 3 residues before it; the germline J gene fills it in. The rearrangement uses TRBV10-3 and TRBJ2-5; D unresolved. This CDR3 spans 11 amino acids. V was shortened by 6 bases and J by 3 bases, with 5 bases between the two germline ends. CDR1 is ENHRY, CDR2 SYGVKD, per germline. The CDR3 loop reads CAIRAKETQYF. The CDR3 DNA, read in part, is TGTGCCATCAGAGCCAAAGAGACC.

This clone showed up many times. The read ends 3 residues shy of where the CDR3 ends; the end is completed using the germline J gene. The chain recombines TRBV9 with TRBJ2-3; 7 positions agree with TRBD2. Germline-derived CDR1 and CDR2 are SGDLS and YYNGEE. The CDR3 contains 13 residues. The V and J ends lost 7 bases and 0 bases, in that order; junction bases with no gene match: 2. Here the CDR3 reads CASGGGSTDTQYF. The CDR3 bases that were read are TGTGCCAGCGGGGGGGGAAGCACAGATACG.

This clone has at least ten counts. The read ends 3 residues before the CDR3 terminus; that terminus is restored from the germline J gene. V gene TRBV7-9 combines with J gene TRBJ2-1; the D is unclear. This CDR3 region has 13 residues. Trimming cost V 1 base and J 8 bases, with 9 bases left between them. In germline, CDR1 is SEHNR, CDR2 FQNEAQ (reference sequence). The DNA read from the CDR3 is TGTGCCAGCAGCTTAGGCGTCTTTTATGAG. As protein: CASSLGVFYE. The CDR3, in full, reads CASSLGVFYEQFF.

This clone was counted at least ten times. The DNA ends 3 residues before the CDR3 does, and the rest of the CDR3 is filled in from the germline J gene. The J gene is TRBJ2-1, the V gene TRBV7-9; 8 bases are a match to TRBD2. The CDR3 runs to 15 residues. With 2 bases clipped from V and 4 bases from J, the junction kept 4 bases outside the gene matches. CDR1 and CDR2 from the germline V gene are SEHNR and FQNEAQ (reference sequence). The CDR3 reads CASSLRGGGYNEQFF. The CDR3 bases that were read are TGTGCCAGCAGCTTACGTGGCGGGGGGTACAATGAG.

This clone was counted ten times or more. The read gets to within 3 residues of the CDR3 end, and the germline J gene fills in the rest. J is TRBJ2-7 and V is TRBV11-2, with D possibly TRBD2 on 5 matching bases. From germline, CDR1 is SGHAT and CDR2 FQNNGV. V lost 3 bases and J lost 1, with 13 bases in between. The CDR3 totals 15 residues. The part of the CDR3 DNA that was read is TGTGCCAGCAGCTTCGCCCGGACTGATTCCTACGAG. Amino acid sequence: CASSFARTDSYE. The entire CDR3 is CASSFARTDSYEQYF. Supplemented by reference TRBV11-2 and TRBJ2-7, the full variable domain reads EAGVAQSPRYKIIEKRQSVAFWCNPISGHATLYWYQQILGQGPKLLIQFQNNGVVDDSQLPKDRFSAERLKGVDSTLKIQPAKLEDSAVYLCASSFARTDSYEQYFGPGTRLTVT.

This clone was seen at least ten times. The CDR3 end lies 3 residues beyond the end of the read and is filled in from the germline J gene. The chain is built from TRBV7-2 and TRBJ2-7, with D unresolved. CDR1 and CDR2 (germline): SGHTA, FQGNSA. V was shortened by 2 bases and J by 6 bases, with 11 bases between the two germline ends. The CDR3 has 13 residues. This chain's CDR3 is CASSLTSSGEQYF. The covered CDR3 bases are TGTGCCAGCAGCTTAACGTCGTCGGGCGAG. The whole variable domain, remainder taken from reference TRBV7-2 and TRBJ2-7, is GAGVSQSPSNKVTEKGKDVELRCDPISGHTALYWYRQSLGQGLEFLIYFQGNSAPDKSGLPSDRFSAERTGGSVSTLTIQRTQQEDSAVYLCASSLTSSGEQYFGPGTRLTVT.

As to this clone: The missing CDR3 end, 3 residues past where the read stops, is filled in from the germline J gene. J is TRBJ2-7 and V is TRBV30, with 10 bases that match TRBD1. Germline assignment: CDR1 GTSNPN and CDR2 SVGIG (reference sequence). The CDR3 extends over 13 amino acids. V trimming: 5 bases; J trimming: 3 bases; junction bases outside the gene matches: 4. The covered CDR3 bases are TGTGCCTGGTGTAGGGACAGGGGCTACGAG. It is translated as CAWCRDRGYE. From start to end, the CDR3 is CAWCRDRGYEQYF.

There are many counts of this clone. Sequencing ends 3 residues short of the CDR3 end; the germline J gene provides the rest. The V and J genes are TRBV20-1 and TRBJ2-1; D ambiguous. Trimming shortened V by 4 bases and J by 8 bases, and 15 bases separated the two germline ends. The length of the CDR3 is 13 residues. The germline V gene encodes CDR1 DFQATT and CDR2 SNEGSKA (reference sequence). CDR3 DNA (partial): TGCAGTGCTAAAGAATTGGGCGTCGATGAG. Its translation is CSAKELGVDE. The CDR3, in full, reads CSAKELGVDEQFF.

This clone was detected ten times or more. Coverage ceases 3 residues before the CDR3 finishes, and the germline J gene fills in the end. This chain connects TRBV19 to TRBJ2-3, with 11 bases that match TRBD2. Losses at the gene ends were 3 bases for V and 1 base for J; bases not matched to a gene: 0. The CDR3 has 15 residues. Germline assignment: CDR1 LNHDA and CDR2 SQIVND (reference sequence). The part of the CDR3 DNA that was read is TGTGCCAGTAGTATTAGCGGGAGGGGCACAGATACG. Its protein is CASSISGRGTDT. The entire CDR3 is CASSISGRGTDTQYF.

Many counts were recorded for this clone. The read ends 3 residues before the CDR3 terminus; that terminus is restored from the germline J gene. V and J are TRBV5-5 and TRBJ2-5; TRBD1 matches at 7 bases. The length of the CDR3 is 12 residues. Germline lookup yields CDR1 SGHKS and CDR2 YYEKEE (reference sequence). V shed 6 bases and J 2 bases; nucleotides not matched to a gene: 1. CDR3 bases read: TGTGCCAGCATGGGACAGCAAGAGACC. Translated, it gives CASMGQQET. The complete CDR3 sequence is CASMGQQETQYF. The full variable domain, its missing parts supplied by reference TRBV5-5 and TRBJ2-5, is DAGVTQSPTHLIKTRGQQVTLRCSPISGHKSVSWYQQVLGQGPQFIFQYYEKEERGRGNFPDRFSARQFPNYSSELNVNALLLGDSALYLCASMGQQETQYFGPGTRLLVL.